The clone carrying this T cell receptor (beta chain) was recorded once. Its antigen is still unknown. V was cut by 7 bases and J by 4 bases, with 11 bases left in between. The CDR3 is 12 amino acids. Germline values: CDR1 MNHEY, CDR2 SMNVEV (reference sequence). This sample was taken from a study of CD8 T cells in Susac syndrome. General observations from the study: It was acknowledged in the study that the number of individuals who were included in its TCR sequencing and HLA analysis was relatively small.

cDNA came from approximately 0.5 to 1 ug RNA primed by random hexamers. TCRdb re-derived calls from the immunoSEQ multiplex PCR reads in MiXCR, one entry per CDR3 protein. The table lists about 210,000 distinct CDR3 sequences, 95% of them singletons. The T cells that were sequenced for TCR beta were CD8+ and CD4+ cells from blood. The multiple sclerosis control group consisted of treatment-naive patients whose relapsing-remitting disease, which was either stable or active, fulfilled revised McDonald criteria. The CD8+ and CD4+ T cells were isolated magnetically using a negative isolation approach, whereas the TEMRA cells were enriched by FACS.

What was sequenced was CD4+ T cells from PBMCs. The clonotype originates from a human donor with multiple sclerosis. J is TRBJ2-7 and V is TRBV27; D is unclear. CDR3 nucleotide sequence: TGTGCCAGCACCTTTCTCTTTTACGAGCAGTACTTC. It specifies CASTFLFYEQYF.